The 10 T cell receptor beta chains given below trace back to one sample, sequenced in a study of control samples from healthy donors and cancer patients. Using immunoSEQ multiplex PCR, the repertoire was profiled, and TCRdb retains in-frame clones only, with some absent. The repertoire consists of tens of thousands of clones, with 85% to 90% occurring once and the leading ten covering 5.5% to 7%. Sequencing was carried out using blood. These receptors were taken from a man aged 50 or older in good health.

This clone has only one observation. The chain's CDR3 is CASSSGGTGETEAFF. DNA of the CDR3: TGTGCCAGCAGCTCGGGCGGGACAGGAGAAACTGAAGCTTTCTTT. The genes are TRBV11-3 and TRBJ1-1, with 8 bases identical to TRBD1. Looked up from germline, CDR1 is SGHNT and CDR2 is YENEEA. V was pared by 4 bases and J by 5 bases, with 9 bases of the junction left unmatched. The CDR3 loop spans 15 amino acids.

The J gene is TRBJ2-7, the V gene TRBV6-5, with D possibly called TRBD1 or TRBD2 (5 bases each). Per the germline V gene, CDR1 is MNHEY and CDR2 is SVGAGI. V shed 5 bases and J shed 2 bases, with 16 bases lying between them. The CDR3 spans 15 residues. The CDR3 DNA reads TGTGCCAGCAGTCATGAGGGGAGTGGGGCCTACGAGCAGTACTTC. Translating gives CASSHEGSGAYEQYF.

The chain recombines TRBV30 with TRBJ2-1; D call uncertain. The length of the CDR3 is 15 residues. The ends were cut back, 2 bases at V and 4 bases at J, with 15 bases in the middle. CDR1 GTSNPN and CDR2 SVGIG come from the germline V gene (reference sequence). CDR3 nucleotides: TGTGCCTGGAGTTACGGCAGTGCCTTATACAATGAGCAGTTCTTC. This encodes CAWSYGSALYNEQFF.

This sequence joins TRBV6-1 and TRBJ2-2, with 9 positions matching TRBD1. Germline CDR1 MNHNS, CDR2 SASEGT. CDR3 size: 16 residues. The V segment lost 3 bases and the J segment 5 bases; nucleotides outside the gene matches: 7. The CDR3 DNA follows: TGTGCCAGCAGTGACCTTTACAGGGGGCGGACCGGGGAGCTGTTTTTT. Its protein is CASSDLYRGRTGELFF.

The V and J genes are TRBV30 and TRBJ2-7, with 9 bases aligning to TRBD1. The germline gives CDR1 GTSNPN, CDR2 SVGIG (reference sequence). CDR3 length equals 13 residues. Germline trimming cut 5 bases from V and 5 bases from J; bases unmatched to any gene: 7. CDR3 protein: CAWERDRADEQYF. The CDR3 coding sequence is TGTGCCTGGGAGAGGGACAGGGCGGACGAGCAGTACTTC.

The chain links TRBV6-5 to TRBJ2-5; a weak D match, TRBD1 (6 bases). The CDR3 loop spans 14 amino acids. V was cut by 6 bases and J by 3 bases, with 14 bases left in between. The germline gives CDR1 MNHEY, CDR2 SVGAGI. CDR3 in amino acids: CASSQGIGKETQYF. The CDR3 nucleotides are TGTGCCAGCAGCCAGGGGATAGGAAAAGAGACCCAGTACTTC.

This clone appeared a single time. The chain recombines TRBV24-1 with TRBJ1-1; 9 bases map to TRBD1. The trim removed 5 bases at V and 4 bases at J, leaving 7 bases unmatched. Looked up from germline, CDR1 is KGHDR and CDR2 is SFDVKD. CDR3 length: 15 amino acids. CDR3: CATSARQGGGTEAFF. The CDR3 region has the DNA TGTGCCACCAGTGCCCGACAGGGGGGTGGCACTGAAGCTTTCTTT.

V is TRBV21-1 and J is TRBJ1-1. TRBV21-1 is a pseudogene. The CDR3 is 16 residues long. The CDR3 region is CASSRPGLIGVSEAFF. Written as DNA, the CDR3 is TGTGCCAGCAGCAGACCGGGTCTCATAGGCGTTTCTGAAGCTTTCTTT.

This clone showed up just once. The chain recombines TRBV9 with TRBJ2-1; 9 nucleotides agree with TRBD2. The CDR3 is 15 amino acids. Germline assignment: CDR1 SGDLS and CDR2 YYNGEE. V lost 0 bases, J lost 8 bases, and 6 bases stayed unmatched. The CDR3 is CASSVGDSGGYEQFF. The DNA for the CDR3 is TGTGCCAGCAGCGTAGGTGATAGCGGGGGCTATGAGCAGTTCTTC.

This clone was seen more than once but under ten times. The gene calls are TRBV27 and TRBJ2-1; TRBD1 or TRBD2 may be the D gene (6 bases each). The CDR3 sequence is 16 residues long. CDR1 is MNHEY and CDR2 is SMNVEV in the germline V gene (reference sequence). Trimming took off 6 bases at V and 7 bases at J, with 22 bases between the two ends. CDR3 nucleotide sequence: TGTGCCAGCAGAGAAAACCTAGGGGGGCCCCTGAATGAGCAGTTCTTC. Translation: CASRENLGGPLNEQFF.